This T cell receptor (beta chain) was retrieved from a study of shared clonotypes between healthy human individuals (dated by TCRdb to about 2020). Some background on the complete study: A couple of women and three men aged 18 to 49 years were included in the cohort. To estimate repertoire size and how much clonotypes are shared between individuals, the study performed deep sequencing of blood TCR repertoires from 4 to 6 healthy adults. Leukapheresis yielded between about 0.8 and 9.5 billion PBMCs per donor. Different laboratories and diverse techniques were used to prepare libraries and sequence TCR repertoires, to increase sequencing depth and limit assay-specific biases. For each donor, three plates each were used for CD4 naive and CD4 memory, two plates were used for CD8 naive, and one plate was used for CD8 memory. Here is what the overall study found, with its caveats: Naive subsets generally had larger estimated clonotype richness than memory subsets. Higher generation probabilities were observed for clonotypes shared by all four sorted-subset donors than for non-shared clonotypes. Based on pairwise subsampling, the degree of clonotype sharing among donors was expected to be affected by sequencing depth. Incomplete sequencing was indicated by rarefaction of sorted-subset datasets, despite the large sequencing depth. When a handful of donors were compared, the shared fraction of clonotypes was approximately 5% for naive CD4, 3.5% to 4% for naive CD8, more than 2% for memory CD4, and 0.4% for memory CD8. Sampling was limited to blood, and TCR repertoires in tissue likely differ from TCR repertoires in blood. Because the study included a small number of donors, the genetic and exposure-history diversity represented was limited.

The CDR3 sequence holds 13 residues, the cysteine and phenylalanine included. Only the CDR3 portion is preserved as DNA: 39 bases, with reading frame beginning at the first base. At the junction V is shortened by 4 bases and J by 5 bases, with 11 bases in between. CDR1 and CDR2 were assigned from the germline V gene (reference sequence) as MNHEY and SMNVEV. Comment on this clone: There is no known antigen for this receptor. Base qualities are not provided; no much larger clone lies one nucleotide away.

TCR CDR3 regions were amplified from genomic DNA by multiplex PCR using the deep immunoSEQ assay. Genomic DNA extracted from each cell subset was distributed evenly over all wells of several immunoSEQ 96-well plates, and each plate served as one replicate. Each replicate PCR for sorted subsets received around 200 ng genomic DNA, equal to 28,000 or so T cell genomes. The purified libraries were quantified using a Qubit 3.0 fluorometer, sized with a Bioanalyzer 2100, and then quantified again using the KAPA Library Quantification kit. Every immunoSEQ 96-well plate was sequenced on a dedicated single-read 150-cycle Illumina NextSeq 550 flow cell. The paper's data handling went like this. Because the immunoSEQ output held only junctional sequences and lacked quality scores, the filtering could not match the filtering applied to full-length reads. Sequences were annotated with PyIR, a Python wrapper for IgBLAST v1.9, and V/J genes and CDR3 were assigned using IMGT germline references. Any read was removed if the V/J assignment was weak (E-value above 1e-6), the CDR3 was missing, or the read contained stop codons, out-of-frame junctions, or ambiguous translated residues. A V3J clonotype was defined by an identical inferred V gene, J gene, and CDR3 amino acid sequence. To compute the percentage overlap between repertoires, the number of shared unique clonotypes was divided by the size of the smaller repertoire. Richness of each repertoire was evaluated using RTK rarefaction, the Chao1 estimator, and Recon v2.1 estimates of unobserved clonotypes. Generation probabilities were computed with OLGA for all TCRbeta clonotypes obtained by the gDNA method from several donors. Held by TCRdb, this immuneACCESS table contains in-frame sequences only and omits some clones. Under half of the omission traces to an unresolved V gene where checked; the cause of the rest is unknown. V and J calls and clone size are given by that table; D and trimming were obtained from the DNA. This sample lists about 680,000 clones; about 91% were detected once. The biggest ten clones account for approximately 25% of the sample.

CD8 naive samples consisted of CD45RO-negative cells that were positively selected for CCR7, yielding a CD45RA+CCR7+ population without TemRA cells. The donors were healthy, HIV-negative adults with no recently reported acute infections or vaccinations. Every donor was a Caucasian adult residing in Nashville, Tennessee, USA. Blood was obtained by leukapheresis, after which PBMCs were separated by Ficoll-Histopaque density gradient centrifugation and cryopreserved in liquid nitrogen vapor phase. Analytical flow cytometry was used to check the purity and quantity of each magnetically sorted T cell population. Each sorted fraction had its genomic DNA isolated and then quantified by UV absorbance on a Nanodrop 2000c.

Source material: naive CD8+ T cells sorted from blood. In light of the paper, this sample's cell subset or site label describes: CD45RA+CCR7+. The chain is made from TRBV27 and TRBJ2-5; 5 matching bases give a weak D call of TRBD2. This receptor was obtained from a young man in good health. The CDR3 amino acid sequence is: CASSSDSGETQYF. In nucleotide form, the sequence is TGTGCCAGCAGTTCCGACTCGGGGGAGACCCAGTACTTC.